This T cell receptor (delta chain) was sequenced during a study of γδ T cells in repeated Plasmodium falciparum infection (dated by TCRdb to the early 2020s). Looking at the study overall: In the natural-infection arm, Malian children exposed to intense seasonal malaria transmission were enrolled and compared against age and gender matched Australian children. Five malaria-naive U.S. adults underwent four controlled human malaria infections by bites from P. falciparum NF54-infected Anopheles stephensi mosquitoes over 644 days. Samples were collected from controlled-infection subjects at baseline, immediately before selected infections, and 21 days after each infection. Malian gammadelta TCR repertoires were analysed cross-sectionally in periods with no transmission and longitudinally across episodes of acute febrile malaria. In the study, the shaping of the human gammadelta T cell repertoire by repeated Plasmodium falciparum infection was examined using natural infection in Mali and controlled human malaria infection.

Library prep was done by multiplex PCR. TCRdb lists the instrument as Illumina MiSeq. Both TCR gamma (TRG) and TCR delta (TRD) chains were sequenced from each sorted gammadelta T cell sample. On the study's bioinformatics: Repertoire analyses included clonotype tree plots, accumulated frequency of the top 20 clonotypes, diversity index (DI) and D75 metrics. After TCRdb called clones again from the public reads with CATT, rows with identical DNA were merged. The V and J calls come from TCRdb's annotation, not from the publication. The sample includes 90,000 or so delta-chain clones, with roughly 0.98% observed a single time. 9.5% to 10% of the sample rests with the top ten. Overall study outcomes, separate from this receptor: In Vdelta2-negative gammadelta TCR repertoires, which were largely Vdelta1+, repeated controlled infections appeared to drive waves of new clonotype selection. The Malian cohort came from a small rural village of predominantly one ethnic group, limiting generalizability. Vdelta2-negative gammadelta TCR repertoires from Malian children appeared more clonally expanded, less diverse and less shared than those of Australian children. Vgamma9/Vdelta2+ TCR repertoires showed a highly stable polyclonal repertoire over time and infection, with many inter-individual overlapping TCRgamma sequences. Analysis of inter-individual variability in gammadelta T cell responses was limited by the small size of the controlled-infection cohort.

V and J are trimmed by 3 bases and 0 bases, and the gene matches miss 14 bases of the junction. The germline V gene yields GEAIGNYY for CDR1 and EKD for CDR2. From cysteine to phenylalanine, the CDR3 is 18 amino acids long. Only CDR3 DNA remains: 54 bases, in frame from the first base. For bulk TCR repertoire analysis, Vgamma9/Vdelta2+ and Vdelta2-negative gammadelta T cell populations were isolated by flow sorting from peripheral blood mononuclear cells. This clone was counted between two and nine times. There is no known antigen for this receptor. This likely stems from a read error, as it lies one base from a far larger clone. The identical CDR3 is also encoded by other nucleotide sequences in the sample.

The rearrangement joined TRDV2 to TRDJ1, with 8 middle bases fitting TRDD3. TCRdb offers no J gene call, so here the DNA was matched to germline to obtain one. The receptor was isolated from a pool of human donors (malaria-infected and uninfected, not separated). Sequenced input: gamma-delta T cells from blood. The CDR3 region: CACDPLLGDTGYTDKLIF. The nucleotide sequence reads TGTGCCTGTGACCCCCTACTAGGGGATACAGGGTACACCGATAAACTCATCTTT.